This T cell receptor (beta chain) was recovered during a study of human T cells and chemical hapten exposure. Study-wide background: Patients additionally received therapeutic doses of diphenylcyclopropenone on the scalp once a week, and this continued throughout the approximately 23-week study.

TCRdb re-derived calls from the RACE reads in MiXCR, one entry per CDR3 protein. The data contain about 82,000 distinct CDR3 sequences, about 10% of them singletons. Time point specified: patch test 2, 6 weeks after DPC sensitization. Specified treatment: therapeutic diphenylcyclopropenone sensitization with weekly scalp DPC. Alopecia patients between 18 and 70 years old and suitable for DPC were used as donors. Germline CDR1 and CDR2: SGHDT and YYEEEE. This CDR3 region has 14 residues. Trimming removed 0 bases at V and 7 bases at J, with 12 bases between. On this clonotype itself: A much larger clonotype is one base distant, so this may be a read error.

The chain uses TRBV5-6 and TRBJ2-3; tentatively, D is TRBD1 (6 bases). The material sequenced was whole blood, taken in connection with sensitization to the hapten diphenylcyclopropenone (DPC). The TCR comes from a woman aged 45 to 65 with alopecia areata. Some clones in this sample may be carry-over from other donors' samples. The chain's CDR3 is CASSLGQEFYTQYF. CDR3 sequence (DNA): TGTGCCAGCAGCTTGGGACAGGAGTTTTATACGCAGTATTTT.